The 23 T cell receptor beta chains in this list originate from one sample, sequenced in a study of CD8+CD57+ T cells in acquired aplastic anemia. In patients chosen for sequencing, flow cytometry had shown CD8+CD57+ cell expansion. TCR beta VDJ and CDR3 profiles were obtained from a genomic DNA template. TCRdb itself ran the reads through MiXCR, one entry per CDR3 protein. This table holds around 170,000 distinct CDR3 sequences, 40% to 50% found once. Material: sorted CD4+, CD8+, or CD8+CD57+ T cells (not recorded which) from PBMCs. The receptor source for this set is a human donor with aplastic anemia.

This clonotype has ten or more counts. The chain couples TRBV9 to TRBJ2-1; D might be TRBD2 (6 bases). V lost 4 bases and J lost 4, with 18 bases in between. The CDR3 totals 16 residues. Germline V gives CDR1 SGDLS, CDR2 YYNGEE. CDR3 DNA sequence: TGTGCCAGCAGCTCCATGACTAGGCTAGTATACAATGAGCAGTTCTTC. It codes for CASSSMTRLVYNEQFF. Looking up the rest from reference TRBV9 and TRBJ2-1 gives the full variable domain: DSGVTQTPKHLITATGQRVTLRCSPRSGDLSVYWYQQSLDQGLQFLIQYYNGEERAKGNILERFSAQQFPDLHSELNLSSLELGDSALYFCASSSMTRLVYNEQFFGPGTRLTVL.

This clonotype appeared a single time. This CDR3 fails to terminate in the conserved phenylalanine or tryptophan, so it likely reflects a read error. The J gene is TRBJ1-4, the V gene TRBV29-1; TRBD1 might be the D (6 bases). The CDR3 is 15 residues long. Germline loops: CDR1 SQVTM, CDR2 ANQGSEA. This CDR3 is CSVRSTGFYDEELFL. CDR3 bases: TGCAGCGTGAGGAGTACAGGGTTTTATGATGAAGAACTGTTTCTT.

This sequence joins TRBV20-1 and TRBJ2-3, with 7 nucleotides matching TRBD2. Germline CDR1 DFQATT, CDR2 SNEGSKA (reference sequence). The CDR3 has 15 amino acids. V gave up 5 bases and J gave up 4 bases; unmatched junction bases: 12. CDR3 loop: CSAPTQTSDADTQYF. The CDR3 DNA is TGCAGTGCTCCGACTCAAACTAGCGATGCAGATACGCAGTATTTT.

The rearrangement links TRBV7-9 to TRBJ2-7; D gene uncertain. This CDR3 region has 13 residues. V lost 3 bases and J 1 base, leaving 7 bases between the germline ends. Germline CDR1 reads SEHNR; CDR2 reads FQNEAQ (reference sequence). The CDR3 sequence: CASSFYRSYEQYF. CDR3 in DNA: TGTGCCAGCAGCTTTTACAGATCCTACGAGCAGTACTTC. Full variable domain (missing parts from reference TRBV7-9 and TRBJ2-7): DTGVSQNPRHKITKRGQNVTFRCDPISEHNRLYWYRQTLGQGPEFLTYFQNEAQLEKSRLLSDRFSAERPKGSFSTLEIQRTEQGDSAMYLCASSFYRSYEQYFGPGTRLTVT.

The J gene is TRBJ1-2, the V gene TRBV19; TRBD1 agrees at 7 bases. CDR1 and CDR2 from the germline V gene are LNHDA and SQIVND (reference sequence). The CDR3 extends over 12 amino acids. The trim removed 6 bases at V and 7 bases at J, leaving 5 bases unmatched. CDR3 amino acids: CASRDRASGYTF. In DNA, the CDR3 is TGTGCCAGTAGAGACAGGGCTAGTGGCTACACCTTC. The complete variable domain, with remaining parts taken from reference TRBV19 and TRBJ1-2, reads DGGITQSPKYLFRKEGQNVTLSCEQNLNHDAMYWYRQDPGQGLRLIYYSQIVNDFQKGDIAEGYSVSREKKESFPLTVTSAQKNPTAFYLCASRDRASGYTFGSGTRLTVV.

Ten or more counts support this clonotype. The DNA for the CDR3 is TGTGCCAGCAGCGTAACAGGAAACACCATATATTTT. Its translation is CASSVTGNTIYF. The rearrangement links TRBV9 to TRBJ1-3; D remains unclear. This CDR3 region has 12 residues. V was pared by 1 base and J by 4 bases, with 3 bases between. The germline V gene encodes CDR1 SGDLS and CDR2 YYNGEE.

The chain uses TRBV10-2 and TRBJ1-5; D uncertain. The CDR3 loop spans 14 amino acids. Per germline, CDR1 WSHSY and CDR2 SAAADI. Deletions cut 4 bases from V and 6 bases from J, with 13 bases between. Here the CDR3 DNA reads TGCGCCAGCAGTGGGGTCGGAGAATCTCAGCCCCAGCATTTT. It specifies CASSGVGESQPQHF.

This clonotype was seen at least ten times. Its ends do not fully match the called genes, so a read error is possible. V usage is TRBV12-3 or TRBV12-4 and J usage is TRBJ2-7; TRBD1 might be the D (5 bases). The length of the CDR3 is 12 residues. CDR3 residues: CASSLTAYEQYF. Written as DNA, the CDR3 is TGCGCCAGCAGCTTGACAGCCTACGAGCAGTACTTC.

In its sample, this clonotype was seen many times. The rearrangement uses TRBV3-1 and TRBJ1-1, with D perhaps matching TRBD1 (5 bases). Germline CDR1 and CDR2: LGHDT and YNNKEL (reference sequence). This CDR3 is built from 13 residues. The V end lost 7 bases, the J end lost 1 base, and 10 bases lay between the germline ends. For the CDR3, the DNA is TGTGCCAGCACGGTGGGACGGAACACTGAAGCTTTCTTT. It translates to CASTVGRNTEAFF.

This sequence joins TRBV15 and TRBJ2-7; 11 positions agree with TRBD2. This CDR3 comprises 15 residues. CDR1 and CDR2 (germline): LNHNV, YYDKDF (reference sequence). V was clipped by 1 base and J by 3 bases; unmatched bases: 2. This CDR3 is CATSRVTSGDYEQYF. The CDR3 bases are TGTGCCACCAGCAGAGTGACTAGCGGGGACTACGAGCAGTACTTC.

This clonotype was seen ten or more times. The chain joins TRBV7-9 to TRBJ1-1; 7 bases match TRBD1. Unmatched junction bases numbered 11, after V lost 5 bases and J lost 5 bases. The CDR3 consists of 15 residues. Germline V lookup: CDR1 SEHNR, CDR2 FQNEAQ (reference sequence). The DNA for the CDR3 is TGTGCCAGCAGCGAATTTAGGGGGCGCAGGACTGAAGCTTTCTTT. This sequence encodes CASSEFRGRRTEAFF.

This clonotype was observed a single time. The V and J genes are TRBV5-1 and TRBJ1-1, with TRBD1 matching over 7 bases. The CDR3 spans 17 residues. The V segment lost 7 bases and the J segment 0 bases; nucleotides outside the gene matches: 15. From germline, CDR1 is SGHRS and CDR2 YFSETQ. The CDR3 protein is CASQAGTENLLNTEAFF. The CDR3 DNA reads TGCGCCAGCCAAGCCGGGACAGAAAATTTGTTGAACACTGAAGCTTTCTTT.

This chain links TRBV25-1 with TRBJ1-1, with a tentative D call TRBD1 (5 bases). This CDR3 comprises 13 residues. Germline V gene sequence: CDR1 MGHDK, CDR2 SYGVNS. Trimming cost V 7 bases and J 7 bases, with 16 bases left between them. The CDR3 loop is CASTQAGKDEAFF. DNA for the CDR3: TGTGCCAGCACCCAGGCAGGGAAGGATGAAGCTTTCTTT.

The chain employs TRBV2 and TRBJ1-6, with D uncertain. There are 13 residues in the CDR3. Germline CDR1 SNHLY, CDR2 FYNNEI. The V end lost 7 bases, the J end lost 9 bases, and 13 bases lay between the germline ends. The CDR3 DNA reads as TGTGCCAGCACGAAGGACCTTTCTTCACCCCTCCACTTT. This sequence encodes CASTKDLSSPLHF. Combining the CDR3 with reference TRBV2 and TRBJ1-6 gives the whole variable domain EPEVTQTPSHQVTQMGQEVILRCVPISNHLYFYWYRQILGQKVEFLVSFYNNEISEKSEIFDDQFSVERPDGSNFTLKIRSTKLEDSAMYFCASTKDLSSPLHFGNGTRLTVT.

The chain is built from TRBV19 and TRBJ1-1; D gene unclear. The CDR3 is 13 residues long. Germline V gene lookup returns CDR1 LNHDA and CDR2 SQIVND (reference sequence). V dropped 6 bases and J dropped 3 bases, with 11 bases sitting between them. The CDR3 is CASSQSGDTEAFF. DNA for the CDR3: TGTGCCAGTAGCCAATCGGGAGACACTGAAGCTTTCTTT. Based on the CDR3 plus reference TRBV19 and TRBJ1-1, the full variable domain is DGGITQSPKYLFRKEGQNVTLSCEQNLNHDAMYWYRQDPGQGLRLIYYSQIVNDFQKGDIAEGYSVSREKKESFPLTVTSAQKNPTAFYLCASSQSGDTEAFFGQGTRLTVV.

The genes are TRBV19 and TRBJ2-1, with D uncertain. The CDR3 is 13 amino acids. CDR1 is LNHDA and CDR2 is SQIVND in the germline V gene (reference sequence). Deletions cut 7 bases from V and 7 bases from J, with 14 bases between. The DNA for the CDR3 is TGTGCCAGTACTAGGACCCAAGCGAATGAGCAGTTCTTC. This encodes CASTRTQANEQFF. Based on the CDR3 plus reference TRBV19 and TRBJ2-1, the full variable domain is DGGITQSPKYLFRKEGQNVTLSCEQNLNHDAMYWYRQDPGQGLRLIYYSQIVNDFQKGDIAEGYSVSREKKESFPLTVTSAQKNPTAFYLCASTRTQANEQFFGPGTRLTVL.

This clonotype was counted ten times or more. The V call is TRBV6-1, the J call TRBJ2-2; TRBD2 is a possible D gene (7 bases). In germline, CDR1 is MNHNS, CDR2 SASEGT. The V end lost 7 bases, the J end lost 3 bases, and 15 bases lay between the germline ends. This CDR3 region has 15 residues. The CDR3 DNA reads TGTGCCAGCAAGGGGGGGGCGGGAGACACCGGGGAGCTGTTTTTT. It translates to CASKGGAGDTGELFF.

This clonotype appeared a few times. The chain is built from TRBV5-1 and TRBJ2-1; TRBD2 agrees at 10 bases. Germline V gene data show CDR1 as SGHRS and CDR2 as YFSETQ. The CDR3 is made up of 19 amino acids. Trimming removed 0 bases from V and 2 bases from J; junction bases left unmatched: 11. The DNA of the CDR3 is TGCGCCAGCAGCTTGGAAGGACTAGCGGTTCGTGGGACCTACAATGAGCAGTTCTTC. It encodes CASSLEGLAVRGTYNEQFF.

The sample holds a few counts of this clonotype. V usage is TRBV27 and J usage is TRBJ2-1; D gene uncertain. CDR1 and CDR2 from the germline V gene are MNHEY and SMNVEV (reference sequence). The ends were cut back, 3 bases at V and 4 bases at J, with 13 bases in the middle. This CDR3 has 15 amino acids. In DNA form, the CDR3 reads TGTGCCAGCAGTTTTATACTCGGTCCGTACAATGAGCAGTTCTTC. Translated: CASSFILGPYNEQFF.

V and J are TRBV4-1 and TRBJ2-7; no firm D call. The CDR3 spans 15 residues. Germline CDR1 reads MGHRA; CDR2 reads YSYEKL. V lost 2 bases and J lost 1, with 12 bases in between. CDR3 protein: CASSQSQDGSYEQYF. The CDR3 DNA is TGCGCCAGCAGCCAAAGCCAAGACGGATCCTACGAGCAGTACTTC.

This chain links TRBV19 with TRBJ2-1; D uncertain. V was trimmed by 3 bases and J by 7 bases, leaving 10 bases between them. Germline V gene lookup returns CDR1 LNHDA and CDR2 SQIVND (reference sequence). The CDR3 is 13 amino acids. CDR3 protein: CASSMHSLNEQFF. The CDR3 DNA reads TGTGCCAGTAGTATGCATAGCCTAAATGAGCAGTTCTTC.

This clonotype was counted ten times or more. This chain connects TRBV7-2 to TRBJ1-1; 7 positions agree with TRBD1. Per the germline V gene, CDR1 is SGHTA and CDR2 is FQGNSA. This CDR3 has 13 residues. V shed 4 bases, J shed 10 bases, and the junction held 9 bases outside the gene matches. The CDR3 DNA is TGTGCCAGCAGCTCCCGACAGGGCCTCGTAGCTTTCTTT. Protein sequence: CASSSRQGLVAFF.

The sample holds many counts of this clonotype. The J gene is TRBJ2-1, the V gene TRBV7-2; a possible D gene is TRBD1 (5 bases). With 1 base removed from V and 5 bases from J, the gap between germline ends came to 12 bases. This CDR3 region has 15 residues. Germline assignment: CDR1 SGHTA and CDR2 FQGNSA. CDR3 nucleotide sequence: TGTGCCAGCAGCTTAGTGCAGGGTCCTGACAATGAGCAGTTCTTC. Amino acids: CASSLVQGPDNEQFF.